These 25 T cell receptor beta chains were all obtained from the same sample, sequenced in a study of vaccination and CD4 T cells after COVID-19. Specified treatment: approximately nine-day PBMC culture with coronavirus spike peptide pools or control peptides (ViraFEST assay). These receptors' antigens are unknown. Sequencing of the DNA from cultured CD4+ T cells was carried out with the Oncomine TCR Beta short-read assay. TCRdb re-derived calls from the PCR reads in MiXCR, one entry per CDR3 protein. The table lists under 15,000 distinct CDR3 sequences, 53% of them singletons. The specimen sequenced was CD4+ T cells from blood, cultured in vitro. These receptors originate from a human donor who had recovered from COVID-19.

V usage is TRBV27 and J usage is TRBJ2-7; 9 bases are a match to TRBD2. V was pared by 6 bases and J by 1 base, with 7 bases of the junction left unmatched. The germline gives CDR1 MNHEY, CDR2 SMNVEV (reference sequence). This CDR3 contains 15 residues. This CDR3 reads CASRSLAGTSYEQYF. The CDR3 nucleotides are TGTGCCAGCAGGTCTCTAGCGGGGACATCCTACGAGCAGTACTTC.

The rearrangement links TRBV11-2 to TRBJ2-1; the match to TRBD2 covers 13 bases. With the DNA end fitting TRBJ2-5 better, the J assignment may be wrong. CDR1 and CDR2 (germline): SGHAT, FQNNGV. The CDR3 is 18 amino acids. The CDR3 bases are TGTGCCAGCAGCTTAGAACCGTGGACTAGCGGGAGTGGGGAGACCCAGTACTTC. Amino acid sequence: CASSLEPWTSGSGETQYF.

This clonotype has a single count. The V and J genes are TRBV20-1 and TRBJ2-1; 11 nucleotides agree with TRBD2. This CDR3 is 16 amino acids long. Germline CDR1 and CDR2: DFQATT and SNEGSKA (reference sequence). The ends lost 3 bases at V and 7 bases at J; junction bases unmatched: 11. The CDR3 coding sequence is TGCAGTGCTAGTACGGGACTAGCGGAAAACAGGAATGAGCAGTTCTTC. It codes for CSASTGLAENRNEQFF.

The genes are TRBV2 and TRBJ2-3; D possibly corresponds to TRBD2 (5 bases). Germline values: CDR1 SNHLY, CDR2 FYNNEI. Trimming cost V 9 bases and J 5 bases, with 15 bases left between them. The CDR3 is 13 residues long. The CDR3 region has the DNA TGTGCCAGTAACGCGGGTCCCGGAGATACGCAGTATTTT. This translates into CASNAGPGDTQYF.

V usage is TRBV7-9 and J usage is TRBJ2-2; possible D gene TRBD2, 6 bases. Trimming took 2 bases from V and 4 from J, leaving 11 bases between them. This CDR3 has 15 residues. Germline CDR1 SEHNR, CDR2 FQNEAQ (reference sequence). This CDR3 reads CASSLQGGVTGELFF. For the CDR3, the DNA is TGTGCCAGCAGCTTACAGGGCGGGGTCACCGGGGAGCTGTTTTTT.

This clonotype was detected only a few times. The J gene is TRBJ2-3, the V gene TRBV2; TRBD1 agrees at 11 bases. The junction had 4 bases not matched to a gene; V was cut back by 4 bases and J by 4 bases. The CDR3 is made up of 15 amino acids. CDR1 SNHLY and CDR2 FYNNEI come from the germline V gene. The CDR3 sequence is CASSGGQGGADTQYF. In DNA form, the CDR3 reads TGTGCCAGCAGTGGGGGACAGGGGGGCGCAGATACGCAGTATTTT.

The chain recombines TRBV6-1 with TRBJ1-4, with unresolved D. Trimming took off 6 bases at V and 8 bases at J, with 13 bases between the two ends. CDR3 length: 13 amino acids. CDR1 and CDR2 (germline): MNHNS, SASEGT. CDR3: CASREPSGEKLFF. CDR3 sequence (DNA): TGTGCCAGCAGAGAACCCAGCGGGGAAAAACTGTTTTTT.

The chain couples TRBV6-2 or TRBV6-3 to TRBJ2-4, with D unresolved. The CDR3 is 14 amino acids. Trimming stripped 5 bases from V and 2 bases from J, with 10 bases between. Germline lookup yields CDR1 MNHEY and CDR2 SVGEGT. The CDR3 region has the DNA TGTGCCAGCAGTAGAGCCTTGTCCAAAAACATTCAGTACTTC. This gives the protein CASSRALSKNIQYF.

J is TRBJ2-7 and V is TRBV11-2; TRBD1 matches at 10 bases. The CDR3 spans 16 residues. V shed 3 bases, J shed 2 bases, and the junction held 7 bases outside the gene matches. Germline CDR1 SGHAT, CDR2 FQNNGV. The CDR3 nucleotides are TGTGCCAGCAGCTTCACCTCCGGACAGGGGGCCTACGAGCAGTACTTC. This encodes CASSFTSGQGAYEQYF. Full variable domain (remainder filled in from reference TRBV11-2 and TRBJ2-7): EAGVAQSPRYKIIEKRQSVAFWCNPISGHATLYWYQQILGQGPKLLIQFQNNGVVDDSQLPKDRFSAERLKGVDSTLKIQPAKLEDSAVYLCASSFTSGQGAYEQYFGPGTRLTVT.

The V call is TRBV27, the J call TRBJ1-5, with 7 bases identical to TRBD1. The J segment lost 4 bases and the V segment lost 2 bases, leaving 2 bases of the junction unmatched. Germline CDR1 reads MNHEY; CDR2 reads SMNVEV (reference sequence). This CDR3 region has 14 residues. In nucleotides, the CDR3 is TGTGCCAGCAGTTTAGGCAGGGGGAATCAGCCCCAGCATTTT. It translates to CASSLGRGNQPQHF.

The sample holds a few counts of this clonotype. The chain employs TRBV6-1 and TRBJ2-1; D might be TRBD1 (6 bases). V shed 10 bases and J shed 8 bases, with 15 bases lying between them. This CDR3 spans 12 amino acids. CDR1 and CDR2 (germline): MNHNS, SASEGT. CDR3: CATSQGRDEQFF. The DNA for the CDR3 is TGTGCCACCTCACAGGGCCGAGATGAGCAGTTCTTC.

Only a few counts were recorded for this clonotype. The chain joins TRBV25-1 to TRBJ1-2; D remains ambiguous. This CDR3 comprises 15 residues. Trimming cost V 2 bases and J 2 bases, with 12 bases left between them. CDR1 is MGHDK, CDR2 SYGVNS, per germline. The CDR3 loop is CASSERTGSNYGYTF. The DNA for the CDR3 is TGTGCCAGCAGTGAACGTACGGGTTCGAACTATGGCTACACCTTC.

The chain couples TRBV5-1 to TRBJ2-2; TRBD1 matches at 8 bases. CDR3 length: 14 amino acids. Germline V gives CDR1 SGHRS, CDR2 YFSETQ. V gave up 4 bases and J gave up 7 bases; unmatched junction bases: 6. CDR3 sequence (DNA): TGCGCCAGCAGCCCGGACAGGGAGGACGGGGAGCTGTTTTTT. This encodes CASSPDREDGELFF.

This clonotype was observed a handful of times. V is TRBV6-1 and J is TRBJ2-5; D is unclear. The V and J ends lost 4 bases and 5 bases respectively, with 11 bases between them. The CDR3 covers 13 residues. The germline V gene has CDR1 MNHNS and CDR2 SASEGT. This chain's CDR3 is CASSVMVLETQYF. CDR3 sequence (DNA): TGTGCCAGCAGTGTTATGGTTCTGGAGACCCAGTACTTC.

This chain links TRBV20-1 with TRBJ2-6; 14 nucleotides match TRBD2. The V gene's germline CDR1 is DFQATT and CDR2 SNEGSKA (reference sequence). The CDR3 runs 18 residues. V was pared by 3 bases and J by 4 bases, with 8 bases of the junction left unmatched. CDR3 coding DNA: TGCAGTGCTAGTTTCCGACTAGCGGGGGGGTCCGGGGCCAACGTCCTGACTTTC. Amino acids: CSASFRLAGGSGANVLTF.

The CDR3 nucleotides read TGCAGTGCTGGGGGGGGACTAGCGGGATTGAATACGCAGTATTTT. This gives the protein CSAGGGLAGLNTQYF. This chain joins TRBV20-1 and TRBJ2-3, with 13 bases that match TRBD2. The CDR3 consists of 15 residues. CDR1 and CDR2 (germline): DFQATT, SNEGSKA (reference sequence). V was clipped by 5 bases and J by 7 bases; unmatched bases: 9.

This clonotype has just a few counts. CDR3 sequence reads: CSAITRLGGEQYF. The CDR3 nucleotides read TGCAGTGCTATCACCAGACTCGGTGGGGAGCAGTACTTC. The V gene is TRBV20-1, the J gene TRBJ2-7; D not resolved. In germline, CDR1 is DFQATT, CDR2 SNEGSKA (reference sequence). The length of the CDR3 is 13 residues. V lost 4 bases and J lost 7, with 17 bases in between.

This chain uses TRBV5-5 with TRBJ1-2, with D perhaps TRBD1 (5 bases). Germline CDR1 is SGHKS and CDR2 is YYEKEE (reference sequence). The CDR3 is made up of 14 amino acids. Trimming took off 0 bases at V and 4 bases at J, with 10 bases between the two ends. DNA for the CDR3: TGTGCCAGCAGCTTGGTTCCGGACACCTATGGCTACACCTTC. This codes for CASSLVPDTYGYTF.

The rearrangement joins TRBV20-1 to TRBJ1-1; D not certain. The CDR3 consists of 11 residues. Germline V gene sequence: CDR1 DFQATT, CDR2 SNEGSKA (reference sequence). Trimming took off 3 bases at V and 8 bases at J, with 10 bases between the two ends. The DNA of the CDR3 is TGCAGTGCTAGTCTCATGGGAGAAGCTTTCTTT. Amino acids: CSASLMGEAFF.

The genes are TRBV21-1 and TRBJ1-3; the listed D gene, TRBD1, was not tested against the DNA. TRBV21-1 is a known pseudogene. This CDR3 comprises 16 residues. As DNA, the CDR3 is TGTGCCAGATTGCCGGGACAGGGTCGAGTAAGAAACACCATATATTTT. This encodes CARLPGQGRVRNTIYF.

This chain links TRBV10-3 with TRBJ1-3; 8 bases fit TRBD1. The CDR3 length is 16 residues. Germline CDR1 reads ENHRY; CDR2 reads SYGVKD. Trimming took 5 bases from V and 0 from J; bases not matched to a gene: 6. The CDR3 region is CAISFGQGDSGNTIYF. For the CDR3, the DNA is TGTGCCATCAGTTTCGGACAGGGCGACTCTGGAAACACCATATATTTT.

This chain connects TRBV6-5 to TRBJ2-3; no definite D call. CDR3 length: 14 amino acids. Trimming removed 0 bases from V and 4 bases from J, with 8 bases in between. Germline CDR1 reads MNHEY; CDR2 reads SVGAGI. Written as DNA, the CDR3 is TGTGCCAGCAGTTACTCTGTTGGAGCAGATACGCAGTATTTT. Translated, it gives CASSYSVGADTQYF.

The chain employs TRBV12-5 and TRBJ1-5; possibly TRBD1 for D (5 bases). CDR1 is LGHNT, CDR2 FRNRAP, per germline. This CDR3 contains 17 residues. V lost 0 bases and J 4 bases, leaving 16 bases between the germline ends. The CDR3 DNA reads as TGTGCTAGTGGTTTGGTACTTGAGGGGCAATATAATCAGCCCCAGCATTTT. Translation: CASGLVLEGQYNQPQHF.

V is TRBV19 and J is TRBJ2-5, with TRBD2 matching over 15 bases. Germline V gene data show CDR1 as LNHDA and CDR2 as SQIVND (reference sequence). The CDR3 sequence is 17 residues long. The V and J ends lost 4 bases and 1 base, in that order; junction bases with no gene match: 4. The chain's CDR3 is CASSTGTSGRPQETQYF. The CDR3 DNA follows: TGTGCCAGTAGTACGGGGACTAGCGGGAGGCCCCAAGAGACCCAGTACTTC.

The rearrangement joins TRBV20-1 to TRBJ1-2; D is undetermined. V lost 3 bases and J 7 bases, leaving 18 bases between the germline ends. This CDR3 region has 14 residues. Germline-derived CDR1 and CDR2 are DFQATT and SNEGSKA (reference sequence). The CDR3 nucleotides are TGCAGTGCTAGTTCAAGGACGGAAACGGGTGGCTACACCTTC. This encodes CSASSRTETGGYTF.